This T cell receptor beta chain appears in the sequencing data of a study of shared clonotypes between healthy human individuals. TCRdb keeps only in-frame clones here, not all; method: immunoSEQ multiplex PCR. The sample consists of about 2 million clones, about 94% of them appearing once. CD45RO-negative CD8 cells positively selected for CCR7 made up the naive population, which excluded terminally differentiated effector memory CD45RA+ cells. The CDR3 runs 17 residues. Trimming took 5 bases from V and 2 from J, leaving 20 bases between them. Looked up from germline, CDR1 is SGHAT and CDR2 is FQNNGV.

The genes are TRBV11-2 and TRBJ2-3; unclear D gene. The sequenced material came from naive CD8+ T cells sorted from blood. This TCR came from a man younger than 35 in good health. CDR3 sequence reads: CASSPNSRLAPTDTQYF. The CDR3 DNA follows: TGTGCCAGCAGCCCAAATTCCCGACTGGCCCCCACAGATACGCAGTATTTT.